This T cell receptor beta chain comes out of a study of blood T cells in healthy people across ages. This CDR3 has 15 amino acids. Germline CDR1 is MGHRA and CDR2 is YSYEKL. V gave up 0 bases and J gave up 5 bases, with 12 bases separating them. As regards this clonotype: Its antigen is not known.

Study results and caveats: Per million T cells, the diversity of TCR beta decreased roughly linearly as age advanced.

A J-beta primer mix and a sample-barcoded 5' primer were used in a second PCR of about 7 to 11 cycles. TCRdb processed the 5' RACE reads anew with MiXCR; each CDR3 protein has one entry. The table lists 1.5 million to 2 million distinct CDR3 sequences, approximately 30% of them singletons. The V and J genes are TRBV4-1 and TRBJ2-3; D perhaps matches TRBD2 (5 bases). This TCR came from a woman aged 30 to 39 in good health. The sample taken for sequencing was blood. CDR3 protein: CASSQDAMAGDTQYF. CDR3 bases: TGCGCCAGCAGCCAAGACGCTATGGCGGGAGATACGCAGTATTTT.